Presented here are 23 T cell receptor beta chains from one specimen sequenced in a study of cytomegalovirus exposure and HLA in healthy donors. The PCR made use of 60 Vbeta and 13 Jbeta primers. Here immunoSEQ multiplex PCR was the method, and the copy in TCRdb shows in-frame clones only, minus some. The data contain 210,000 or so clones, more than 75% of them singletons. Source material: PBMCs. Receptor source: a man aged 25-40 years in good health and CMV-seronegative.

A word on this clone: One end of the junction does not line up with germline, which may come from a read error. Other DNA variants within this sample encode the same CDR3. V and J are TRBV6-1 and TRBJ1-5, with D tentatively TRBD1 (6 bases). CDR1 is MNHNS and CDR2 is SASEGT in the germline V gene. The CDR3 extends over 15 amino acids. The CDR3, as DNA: TGCGCCAGCAGTGAAGTGGACAGTGGCAATCAGCCCCAGCATTTT. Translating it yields CASSEVDSGNQPQHF.

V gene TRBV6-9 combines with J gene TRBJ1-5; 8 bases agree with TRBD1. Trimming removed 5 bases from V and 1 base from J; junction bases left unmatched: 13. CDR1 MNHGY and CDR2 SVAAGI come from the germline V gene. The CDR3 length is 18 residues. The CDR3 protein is CASSPDRVEWRSNQPQHF. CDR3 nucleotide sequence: TGTGCCAGCAGTCCGGACAGGGTTGAGTGGAGGAGCAATCAGCCCCAGCATTTT.

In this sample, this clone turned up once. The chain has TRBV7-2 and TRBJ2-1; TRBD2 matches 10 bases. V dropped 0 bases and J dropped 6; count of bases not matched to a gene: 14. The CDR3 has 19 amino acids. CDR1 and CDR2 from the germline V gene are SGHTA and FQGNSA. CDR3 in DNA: TGTGCCAGCAGCTTAGCCGGGCCCCTAACTAGCGGGAAGATCAATGAGCAGTTCTTC. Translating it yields CASSLAGPLTSGKINEQFF.

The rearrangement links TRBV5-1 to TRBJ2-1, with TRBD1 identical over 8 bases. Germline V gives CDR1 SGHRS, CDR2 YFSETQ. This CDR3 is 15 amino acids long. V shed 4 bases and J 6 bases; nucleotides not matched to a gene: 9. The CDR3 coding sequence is TGCGCCAGCAGCCCAGGGGGCGTGCCCGTCAATGAGCAGTTCTTC. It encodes CASSPGGVPVNEQFF.

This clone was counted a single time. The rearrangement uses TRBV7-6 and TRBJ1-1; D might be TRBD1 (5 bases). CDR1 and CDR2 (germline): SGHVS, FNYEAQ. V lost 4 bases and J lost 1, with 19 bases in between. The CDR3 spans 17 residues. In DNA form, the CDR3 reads TGTGCCAGCAGCTCAGTCGTTTTCGGGCAGGGGAACACTGAAGCTTTCTTT. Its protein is CASSSVVFGQGNTEAFF. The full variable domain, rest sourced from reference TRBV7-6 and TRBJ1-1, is GAGVSQSPRYKVTKRGQDVALRCDPISGHVSLYWYRQALGQGPEFLTYFNYEAQQDKSGLPNDRFSAERPEGSISTLTIQRTEQRDSAMYRCASSSVVFGQGNTEAFFGQGTRLTVV.

The CDR3 sequence is CASIRGSYTLNTGELFF. For the CDR3, the DNA is TGTGCCAGCATAAGGGGCAGCTACACCCTGAACACCGGGGAGCTGTTTTTT. The chain carries TRBV2 and TRBJ2-2; D is possibly TRBD1 (5 bases). CDR1 is SNHLY, CDR2 FYNNEI, per germline. The V end lost 7 bases, the J end lost 1 base, and 19 bases lay between the germline ends. The CDR3 spans 17 residues.

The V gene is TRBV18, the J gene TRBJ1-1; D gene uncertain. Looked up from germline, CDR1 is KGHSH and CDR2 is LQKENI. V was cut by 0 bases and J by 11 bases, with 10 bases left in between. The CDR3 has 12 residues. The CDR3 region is CASSPPPGRAFF. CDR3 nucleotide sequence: TGTGCCAGCTCACCACCCCCGGGGAGGGCTTTCTTT.

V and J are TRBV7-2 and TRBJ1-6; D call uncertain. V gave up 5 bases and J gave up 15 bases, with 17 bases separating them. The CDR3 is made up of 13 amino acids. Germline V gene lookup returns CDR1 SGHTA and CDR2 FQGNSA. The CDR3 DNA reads TGTGCCAGCAGCGCCGACACCTTCCGGTACCTCCACTTT. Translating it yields CASSADTFRYLHF.

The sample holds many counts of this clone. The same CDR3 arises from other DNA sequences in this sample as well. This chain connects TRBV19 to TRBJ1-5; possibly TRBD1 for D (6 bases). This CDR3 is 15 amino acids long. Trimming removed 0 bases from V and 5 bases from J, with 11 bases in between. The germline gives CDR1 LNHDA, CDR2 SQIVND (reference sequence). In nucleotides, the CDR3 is TGTGCCAGTAGTATAGACTGGGGGCGTGATCAGCCCCAGCATTTT. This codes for CASSIDWGRDQPQHF.

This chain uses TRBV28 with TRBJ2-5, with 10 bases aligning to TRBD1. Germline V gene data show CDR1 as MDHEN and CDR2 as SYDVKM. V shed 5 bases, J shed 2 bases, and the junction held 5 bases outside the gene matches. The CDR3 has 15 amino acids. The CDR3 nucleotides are TGTGCCAGCAGTCTCAGGACAGGGGGACAAGAGACCCAGTACTTC. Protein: CASSLRTGGQETQYF.

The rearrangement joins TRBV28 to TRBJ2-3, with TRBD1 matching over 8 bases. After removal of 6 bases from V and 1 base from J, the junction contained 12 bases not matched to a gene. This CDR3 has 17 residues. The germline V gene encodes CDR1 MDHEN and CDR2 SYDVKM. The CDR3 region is CASSESSPGQGTDTQYF. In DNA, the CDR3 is TGTGCCAGCAGCGAGTCCTCACCGGGACAGGGCACAGATACGCAGTATTTT.

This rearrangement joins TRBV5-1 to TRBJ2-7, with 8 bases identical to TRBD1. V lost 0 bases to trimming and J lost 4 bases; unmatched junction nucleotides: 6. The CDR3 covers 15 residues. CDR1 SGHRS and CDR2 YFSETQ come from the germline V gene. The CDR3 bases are TGCGCCAGCAGCTTGGCTGGGACAGGCACATACGAGCAGTACTTC. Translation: CASSLAGTGTYEQYF.

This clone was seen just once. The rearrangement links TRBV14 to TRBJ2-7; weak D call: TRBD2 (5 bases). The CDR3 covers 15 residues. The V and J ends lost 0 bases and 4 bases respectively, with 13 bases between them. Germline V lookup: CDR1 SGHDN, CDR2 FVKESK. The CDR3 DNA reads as TGTGCCAGCAGCCAAGAGCAGCGGTTACTTTACGAGCAGTACTTC. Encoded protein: CASSQEQRLLYEQYF.

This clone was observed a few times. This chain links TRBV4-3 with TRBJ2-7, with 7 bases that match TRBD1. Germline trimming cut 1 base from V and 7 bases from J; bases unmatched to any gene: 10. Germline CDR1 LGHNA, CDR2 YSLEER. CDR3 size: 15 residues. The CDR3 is CASSQVARQTGEQYF. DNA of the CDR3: TGCGCCAGCAGCCAAGTCGCGCGACAGACAGGGGAGCAGTACTTC.

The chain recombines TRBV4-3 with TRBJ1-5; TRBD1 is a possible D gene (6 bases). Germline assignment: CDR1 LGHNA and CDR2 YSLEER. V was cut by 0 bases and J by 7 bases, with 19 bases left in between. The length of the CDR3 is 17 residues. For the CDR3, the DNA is TGCGCCAGCAGCCAAGAGCCCCAGGGGACGACGTACCAGCCCCAGCATTTT. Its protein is CASSQEPQGTTYQPQHF.

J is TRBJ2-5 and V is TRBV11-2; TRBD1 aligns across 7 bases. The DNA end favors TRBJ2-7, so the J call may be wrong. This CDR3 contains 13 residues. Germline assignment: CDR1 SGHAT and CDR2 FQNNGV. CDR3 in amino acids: CASSLDRGYEQYF. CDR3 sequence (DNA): TGTGCCAGCAGCTTAGACAGGGGGTACGAGCAGTACTTC.

CDR3: CASSLGRGQSTGELFF. Written as DNA, the CDR3 is TGTGCCAGTAGCCTAGGCCGGGGACAGAGCACCGGGGAGCTGTTTTTT. The rearrangement links TRBV19 to TRBJ2-2, with 7 bases fitting TRBD1. The CDR3 runs to 16 residues. With 6 bases clipped from V and 4 bases from J, the junction kept 11 bases outside the gene matches. CDR1 and CDR2 from the germline V gene are LNHDA and SQIVND (reference sequence).

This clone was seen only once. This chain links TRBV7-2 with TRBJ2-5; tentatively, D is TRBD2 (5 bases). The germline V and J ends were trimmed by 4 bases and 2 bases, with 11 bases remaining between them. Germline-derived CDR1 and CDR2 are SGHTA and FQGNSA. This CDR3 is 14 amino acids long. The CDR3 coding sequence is TGTGCCAGCAGCTCGGAGGCAGGACAAGAGACCCAGTACTTC. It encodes CASSSEAGQETQYF.

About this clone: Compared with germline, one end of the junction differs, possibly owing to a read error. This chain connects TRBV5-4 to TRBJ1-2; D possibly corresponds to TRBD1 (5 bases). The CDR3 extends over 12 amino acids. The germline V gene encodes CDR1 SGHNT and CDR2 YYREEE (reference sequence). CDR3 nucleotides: TGTGCCAGCAGCACCCTGTTGGGGCCCGGCGCCTTC. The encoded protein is CASSTLLGPGAF.

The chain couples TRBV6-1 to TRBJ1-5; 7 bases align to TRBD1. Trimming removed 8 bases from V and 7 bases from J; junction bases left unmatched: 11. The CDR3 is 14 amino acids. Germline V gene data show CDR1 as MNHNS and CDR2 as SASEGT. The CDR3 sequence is CASAPDRVGQPQHF. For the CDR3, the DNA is TGTGCCAGCGCTCCCGACAGGGTGGGACAGCCCCAGCATTTT.

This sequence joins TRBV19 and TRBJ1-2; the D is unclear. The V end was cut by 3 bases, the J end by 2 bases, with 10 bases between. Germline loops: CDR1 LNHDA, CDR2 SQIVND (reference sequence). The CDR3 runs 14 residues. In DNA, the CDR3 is TGTGCCAGTAGTATCCCCTCGGAGAACTATGGCTACACCTTC. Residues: CASSIPSENYGYTF.

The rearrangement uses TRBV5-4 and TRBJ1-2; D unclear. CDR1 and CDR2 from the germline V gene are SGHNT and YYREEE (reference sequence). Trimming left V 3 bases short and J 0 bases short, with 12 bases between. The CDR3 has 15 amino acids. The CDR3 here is CASSWMTRTNYGYTF. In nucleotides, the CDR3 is TGTGCCAGCAGCTGGATGACTAGGACTAACTATGGCTACACCTTC.

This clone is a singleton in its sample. This chain's CDR3 is CASSGTGDTGELFF. In DNA form, the CDR3 reads TGCGCCAGCAGCGGGACAGGGGACACCGGGGAGCTGTTTTTT. The V gene is TRBV5-1, the J gene TRBJ2-2; 10 nucleotides agree with TRBD1. The germline V gene has CDR1 SGHRS and CDR2 YFSETQ. CDR3 length: 14 amino acids. Trimming removed 4 bases from V and 3 bases from J; junction bases left unmatched: 0.